Listed here are 19 T cell receptor beta chains from one sample, sequenced in a study of blood T cell dynamics during melanoma immunotherapy. Clones were read by immunoSEQ multiplex PCR, and TCRdb kept only the in-frame ones, dropping some. The repertoire holds 15,000 to 20,000 clones, with 94% as singletons. As for time point: week 3, after first cycle of checkpoint inhibitor. Sample: effector memory CD8+ T cells from blood, taken from a patient treated with checkpoint blockade. The source is a human donor with melanoma.

This clone has just one count. The CDR3 DNA reads as TGTGCCAGCAGTTACGGGGGGTCCGGCTATGGCTACACCTTC. Translating gives CASSYGGSGYGYTF. This sequence joins TRBV6-6 and TRBJ1-2, with D maybe TRBD1 (5 bases). Germline loops: CDR1 MNHNY, CDR2 SVGAGI (reference sequence). The CDR3 sequence is 14 residues long. Trimming removed 2 bases from V and 4 bases from J, with 11 bases in between.

The CDR3 region is CASSLAGGGADTQYF. The CDR3 nucleotides are TGTGCCAGCAGCCTTGCGGGCGGAGGGGCGGATACGCAGTATTTT. This sequence joins TRBV7-3 and TRBJ2-3; tentatively, D is TRBD2 (6 bases). V lost 5 bases, J lost 6 bases, and 18 bases lay in between. CDR3 length: 15 amino acids. Germline V lookup: CDR1 SGHTA, CDR2 FQGTGA.

This chain joins TRBV19 and TRBJ1-4; D call uncertain. V gave up 10 bases and J gave up 8 bases, with 11 bases separating them. Germline V lookup: CDR1 LNHDA, CDR2 SQIVND (reference sequence). The CDR3 spans 11 residues. The CDR3 here is CAIGGFEKLFF. The CDR3 DNA reads TGTGCCATAGGAGGATTCGAAAAACTGTTTTTT. The full variable domain, in which reference TRBV19 and TRBJ1-4 provide the parts outside the CDR3, is DGGITQSPKYLFRKEGQNVTLSCEQNLNHDAMYWYRQDPGQGLRLIYYSQIVNDFQKGDIAEGYSVSREKKESFPLTVTSAQKNPTAFYLCAIGGFEKLFFGSGTQLSVL.

The chain combines TRBV6-5 with TRBJ2-2; TRBD1 might be the D (5 bases). This CDR3 comprises 14 residues. The germline V and J ends were trimmed by 5 bases and 6 bases, with 13 bases remaining between them. Germline V lookup: CDR1 MNHEY, CDR2 SVGAGI. The DNA for the CDR3 is TGTGCCAGCAGTGATTTCCAGGGTGCCGGGGAGCTGTTTTTT. It encodes CASSDFQGAGELFF.

A few counts support this clone. The chain employs TRBV2 and TRBJ1-2; D unresolved. The CDR3 is made up of 10 amino acids. V lost 7 bases, J lost 8 bases, and 8 bases lay in between. CDR1 and CDR2 (germline): SNHLY, FYNNEI. The CDR3 sequence is CASIGRGYTF. The CDR3, as DNA: TGTGCCAGCATAGGTAGGGGCTACACCTTC.

This chain links TRBV7-9 with TRBJ1-1; D might be TRBD1 (5 bases). The CDR3 sequence is 15 residues long. V lost 2 bases and J lost 3, with 13 bases in between. The germline V gene has CDR1 SEHNR and CDR2 FQNEAQ (reference sequence). As DNA, the CDR3 is TGTGCCAGCAGCTTACTTTTCATGGGGGACACTGAAGCTTTCTTT. It translates to CASSLLFMGDTEAFF.

J is TRBJ2-7 and V is TRBV5-1; TRBD2 matches 8 bases. V trimming: 1 base; J trimming: 5 bases; junction bases outside the gene matches: 5. Germline V lookup: CDR1 SGHRS, CDR2 YFSETQ. The CDR3 is 14 amino acids. The CDR3 nucleotides are TGCGCCAGCAGCTTGCGGCGGGAGGTCGACGAGCAGTACTTC. Amino acids: CASSLRREVDEQYF.

This sequence joins TRBV7-9 and TRBJ2-2; unclear D gene. This CDR3 spans 14 amino acids. V shed 0 bases and J shed 3 bases, with 5 bases lying between them. Germline V lookup: CDR1 SEHNR, CDR2 FQNEAQ (reference sequence). CDR3 DNA: TGTGCCAGCAGCTTAGCCGGTCACACCGGGGAGCTGTTTTTT. Translation gives CASSLAGHTGELFF.

This clone occurred a few times. The V gene is TRBV5-4, the J gene TRBJ1-1, with 7 positions matching TRBD1. CDR3 length: 13 amino acids. V lost 7 bases, J lost 3 bases, and 6 bases stayed unmatched. Germline values: CDR1 SGHNT, CDR2 YYREEE (reference sequence). The CDR3 reads CASREGADTEAFF. Here the CDR3 DNA reads TGTGCCAGCCGTGAGGGGGCGGACACTGAAGCTTTCTTT. The whole variable domain, filled in from reference TRBV5-4 and TRBJ1-1, reads ETGVTQSPTHLIKTRGQQVTLRCSSQSGHNTVSWYQQALGQGPQFIFQYYREEENGRGNFPPRFSGLQFPNYSSELNVNALELDDSALYLCASREGADTEAFFGQGTRLTVV.

This chain connects TRBV13 to TRBJ2-5; a possible D gene is TRBD2 (7 bases). In germline, CDR1 is PRHDT, CDR2 FYEKMQ (reference sequence). The CDR3 spans 16 residues. Trimming removed 0 bases at V and 3 bases at J, with 14 bases between. Written as DNA, the CDR3 is TGTGCCAGCAGCTTAGGCCTTGGGGGGGCTAAAGAGACCCAGTACTTC. Translated: CASSLGLGGAKETQYF. The full variable domain, with the rest looked up from reference TRBV13 and TRBJ2-5, is AAGVIQSPRHLIKEKRETATLKCYPIPRHDTVYWYQQGPGQDPQFLISFYEKMQSDKGSIPDRFSAQQFSDYHSELNMSSLELGDSALYFCASSLGLGGAKETQYFGPGTRLLVL.

The rearrangement links TRBV27 to TRBJ1-1, with a possible D match to TRBD1 (5 bases). Germline V CDR1 and CDR2: MNHEY, SMNVEV (reference sequence). The CDR3 runs to 16 residues. V lost 0 bases and J 0 bases, leaving 11 bases between the germline ends. In DNA, the CDR3 is TGTGCCAGCAGTTTATCCCGAGGGGATCTGAACACTGAAGCTTTCTTT. This translates into CASSLSRGDLNTEAFF.

The chain recombines TRBV5-4 with TRBJ2-1; no firm D call. The germline V and J ends were trimmed by 2 bases and 6 bases, with 12 bases remaining between them. CDR3 length equals 14 residues. Germline values: CDR1 SGHNT, CDR2 YYREEE (reference sequence). CDR3 region: CASSLRVLVNEQFF. The DNA of the CDR3 is TGTGCCAGCAGCTTAAGGGTCCTAGTCAATGAGCAGTTCTTC. Complete variable domain (other parts from reference TRBV5-4 and TRBJ2-1): ETGVTQSPTHLIKTRGQQVTLRCSSQSGHNTVSWYQQALGQGPQFIFQYYREEENGRGNFPPRFSGLQFPNYSSELNVNALELDDSALYLCASSLRVLVNEQFFGPGTRLTVL.

The chain carries TRBV27 and TRBJ2-7; 14 positions match TRBD2. Germline CDR1 is MNHEY and CDR2 is SMNVEV (reference sequence). The CDR3 has 15 residues. V lost 4 bases and J lost 7; bases outside the gene matches: 6. CDR3 nucleotide sequence: TGTGCCAGCAGTTCGGGACTAGCGGGAGTCAGGGAGCAGTACTTC. It codes for CASSSGLAGVREQYF.

This chain links TRBV7-9 with TRBJ2-7; 7 positions agree with TRBD1. With V trimmed by 3 bases and J by 3 bases, 8 bases remained unmatched. The CDR3 spans 15 residues. Germline-derived CDR1 and CDR2 are SEHNR and FQNEAQ (reference sequence). The CDR3 sequence: CASSFTGALYYEQYF. In DNA form, the CDR3 reads TGTGCCAGCAGCTTCACAGGGGCACTTTACTACGAGCAGTACTTC.

The genes are TRBV7-9 and TRBJ2-7, with TRBD2 as a possible D gene (5 bases). This CDR3 contains 14 residues. Germline V lookup: CDR1 SEHNR, CDR2 FQNEAQ (reference sequence). V lost 5 bases, J lost 6 bases, and 17 bases lay in between. CDR3 sequence reads: CASSPVEDPREQYF. In nucleotides, the CDR3 is TGTGCCAGCAGCCCTGTGGAGGACCCCCGCGAGCAGTACTTC. The full variable domain, its missing parts supplied by reference TRBV7-9 and TRBJ2-7, is DTGVSQNPRHKITKRGQNVTFRCDPISEHNRLYWYRQTLGQGPEFLTYFQNEAQLEKSRLLSDRFSAERPKGSFSTLEIQRTEQGDSAMYLCASSPVEDPREQYFGPGTRLTVT.

This chain connects TRBV7-6 to TRBJ2-5; D is possibly TRBD1 or TRBD2 (6 bases each). Trimming took off 3 bases at V and 4 bases at J, with 12 bases between the two ends. This CDR3 spans 14 amino acids. Germline CDR1 SGHVS, CDR2 FNYEAQ. The chain's CDR3 is CASSFRRGSETQYF. Here the CDR3 DNA reads TGTGCCAGCAGCTTCCGGAGGGGGTCAGAGACCCAGTACTTC.

The chain uses TRBV5-1 and TRBJ1-4; 8 bases map to TRBD1. Germline loops: CDR1 SGHRS, CDR2 YFSETQ. The CDR3 is 16 residues long. The V and J ends lost 2 bases and 0 bases, in that order; junction bases with no gene match: 3. The CDR3 nucleotides are TGCGCCAGCAGCTTAGGACAGGGTGCAACTAATGAAAAACTGTTTTTT. It codes for CASSLGQGATNEKLFF.

The gene calls are TRBV11-2 and TRBJ1-1; a possible D gene is TRBD1 (6 bases). Germline V gene sequence: CDR1 SGHAT, CDR2 FQNNGV. Between the trimmed V and J ends, which lost 2 bases and 1 base, there was a span of 14 bases. CDR3 size: 16 residues. The CDR3 loop is CASSLSRRGPNTEAFF. The CDR3 region has the DNA TGTGCCAGCAGCTTAAGTCGGCGGGGGCCGAACACTGAAGCTTTCTTT.

The V and J genes are TRBV4-2 and TRBJ2-7; 7 nucleotides match TRBD2. Germline-derived CDR1 and CDR2 are LGHNA and YNFKEQ. V was clipped by 4 bases and J by 5 bases; unmatched bases: 11. The CDR3 consists of 15 residues. In nucleotides, the CDR3 is TGTGCCAGCAGCCCAACGAGGGCGGGAGACGACGAGCAGTACTTC. Translating gives CASSPTRAGDDEQYF.